The present T cell receptor beta chain was sequenced within a study of beta chain features in type 1 diabetes. What was sequenced were expressed TCRB transcripts, since all of the isolated RNA had been reverse transcribed. The data were produced by immunoSEQ multiplex PCR, yet TCRdb's version contains in-frame clones alone and is incomplete. In the table there are hundreds of thousands of clones, 15% to 20% of which are singletons. V trimming: 6 bases; J trimming: 5 bases; junction bases outside the gene matches: 7. The CDR3 contains 13 residues. From germline, CDR1 is MDHEN and CDR2 SYDVKM. This sequence originates from a woman under 30 in good health. The chain couples TRBV28 to TRBJ2-7; TRBD2 matches at 7 bases. Sample: naive CD4+ T cells from blood. The CDR3: CASRGGPWNEQYF. The CDR3 DNA reads as TGTGCCAGCAGGGGAGGGCCTTGGAACGAGCAGTACTTC.